Listed below are T cell receptor beta chains from one sample, sequenced in a study of vaccination and CD4 T cells after COVID-19. Their antigen targets remain unknown. Each CDR3 protein gets one entry after TCRdb re-called the PCR reads with MiXCR. The sample contains fewer than 25,000 distinct CDR3 sequences, 30% of which appear only once. Sequences were derived from CD4+ T cells from blood, cultured in vitro, sampled about 7 months after SARS-CoV-2 vaccination. The receptors were sampled from a human donor who had recovered from COVID-19. Each CDR3 is given with its conserved first and last residue. A D gene is named only where the DNA matches it firmly. A row's size may be missing; if present it is once, few, many or a size class.

j_call clone_size v_call cdr3_length d_call cdr3_aa cdr3_nt
TRBJ2-1 . TRBV7-2 13 . CASSPYSYNEQFF TGTGCCAGCAGCCCCTACTCCTACAATGAGCAGTTCTTC
TRBJ2-7 . TRBV20-1 15 TRBD1 CSASKGQASNYEQYF TGCAGTGCTAGTAAGGGACAGGCGTCGAACTACGAGCAGTACTTC
TRBJ2-5 few TRBV28 15 . CASSLGPWRQETQYF TGTGCCAGCAGTTTAGGGCCCTGGAGGCAAGAGACCCAGTACTTC
TRBJ1-2 . TRBV2 12 . CASSEEAYGYTF TGTGCCAGCAGTGAAGAGGCCTATGGCTACACCTTC
TRBJ2-3 . TRBV7-2 14 TRBD1 CASRRTGRIDTQYF TGTGCCAGCAGAAGGACAGGGAGAATTGATACGCAGTATTTT
TRBJ1-2 few TRBV20-1 13 . CSAREEQGYGYTF TGCAGTGCTAGAGAGGAACAGGGATATGGCTACACCTTC
TRBJ2-1 . TRBV6-1 21 . CATRNTALGVYEQYFGPGQFF .
TRBJ2-5 few TRBV6-5 15 TRBD2 CASSYGGTPGGTQYF TGTGCCAGCAGTTACGGGGGGACCCCGGGGGGGACCCAGTACTTC
TRBJ2-5 . TRBV6-5 15 TRBD2 CASSWTSGNRETQYF TGTGCCAGCAGTTGGACTAGCGGGAACCGGGAGACCCAGTACTTC
TRBJ2-1 . TRBV20-1 13 . CSARGNSYNEQFF TGCAGTGCTAGGGGGAATTCCTACAATGAGCAGTTCTTC
TRBJ2-1 few TRBV7-6 18 TRBD2 CASSLALFGTSGYNEQFF TGTGCCAGCAGCTTAGCTTTGTTTGGGACTAGCGGCTACAATGAGCAGTTCTTC
TRBJ2-7 . TRBV7-9 15 TRBD2 CASSLMGLAGDEQYF TGTGCCAGCAGCTTAATGGGGCTAGCGGGAGACGAGCAGTACTTC
TRBJ1-5 few TRBV24-1 15 TRBD1 CATSEGGRGNQPQHF TGTGCCACCAGTGAAGGGGGCCGGGGGAATCAGCCCCAGCATTTT
TRBJ2-7 . TRBV6-5 13 TRBD2 CASSYPGRREQYF TGTGCCAGCAGTTACCCCGGGAGGCGCGAGCAGTACTTC
TRBJ1-2 . TRBV5-1 15 TRBD1 CASSSTGQGAGGYTF TGCGCCAGCAGCTCCACGGGACAGGGGGCTGGTGGCTACACCTTC
TRBJ2-2 once TRBV6-2/TRBV6-3 14 . CASRDSGSTGELFF TGTGCCAGCAGGGACTCGGGGTCCACCGGGGAGCTGTTTTTT
TRBJ1-5 few TRBV28 14 . CASSRTGIGQPQHF TGTGCCAGCAGCCGCACAGGAATTGGTCAGCCCCAGCATTTT
TRBJ2-1 few TRBV24-1 14 . CATSDLTRDNEQFF TGTGCCACCAGTGATTTGACCAGGGACAATGAGCAGTTCTTC
TRBJ1-5 . TRBV28 17 . CASSLRMTSNSNQPQHF TGTGCCAGCAGCCTAAGAATGACATCGAATAGCAATCAGCCCCAGCATTTT
TRBJ2-3 few TRBV6-1 15 . CASSERGISTDTQYF TGTGCCAGCAGTGAAAGGGGTATTAGCACAGATACGCAGTATTTT
TRBJ2-3 . TRBV6-1 15 . CASSESLGGGDTQYF TGTGCCAGCAGTGAATCGCTTGGGGGCGGAGATACGCAGTATTTT
TRBJ1-1 . TRBV20-1 13 TRBD1 CSPGQGSNTEAFF TGCAGTCCCGGACAGGGCAGCAACACTGAAGCTTTCTTT
TRBJ2-1 . TRBV4-1 14 TRBD2 CASSHPGTSGRGLF TGCGCCAGCAGCCATCCCGGGACTAGCGGGAGGGGGCTCTTC
TRBJ2-3 . TRBV20-1 15 TRBD1 CSATQGVWETDTQYF TGCAGTGCTACGCAGGGGGTGTGGGAAACAGATACGCAGTATTTT
TRBJ2-6 few TRBV6-1 18 . CASSERWGPPSGANVLTF TGTGCCAGCAGTGAAAGGTGGGGCCCACCCTCTGGGGCCAACGTCCTGACTTTC
TRBJ1-1 . TRBV11-2 12 . CASSGTRTEAFF TGTGCCAGCAGCGGCACACGGACTGAAGCTTTCTTT
TRBJ2-1 . TRBV7-9 16 TRBD2 CASSGRWTSGSKRQFF TGTGCCAGCAGCGGACGGTGGACTAGCGGGAGCAAGAGGCAGTTCTTC
TRBJ2-7 . TRBV11-2 14 . CASSLEQGGTKQYF TGTGCCAGCAGCTTAGAACAGGGCGGGACAAAGCAGTACTTC